The following is a T cell receptor beta chain sequence with its context. The antigen is unknown. Germline CDR1 MNHEY, CDR2 SVGAGI. V lost 4 bases and J 0 bases, leaving 12 bases between the germline ends. The CDR3 covers 15 residues. The sample is drawn from a study of cytomegalovirus exposure and HLA in healthy donors. Sequencing used immunoSEQ multiplex PCR; TCRdb keeps in-frame clones, though not all of them. The sample records some 210,000 clones, 70% to 90% being singletons. Study findings and constraints: Researchers reported that a few CMV-associated chains were confirmed in vitro as CMV antigen-specific.

The TCR sequence derives from a woman aged 18-30 years in good health and CMV-seronegative. The V call is TRBV6-5, the J call TRBJ1-1; no reliable D call. Sample: PBMCs. In DNA form, the CDR3 reads TGTGCCAGCAGTTCGAGATCCGGACTGAACACTGAAGCTTTCTTT. Encoded protein: CASSSRSGLNTEAFF.